This T cell receptor (beta chain) came from a study of blood T cell repertoires in COVID-19. Whole-study context: T cells, B-cell-depleted T cells, or PBMCs provided the cDNA or gDNA that served as material.

The table came from immunoSEQ multiplex PCR; TCRdb's copy has only in-frame clones and leaves some out. This sample has about 160,000 clones, with around 74% found just once. V shed 7 bases and J shed 4 bases, with 18 bases lying between them. The germline V gene has CDR1 SQVTM and CDR2 ANQGSEA. This CDR3 is 14 amino acids long. The V and J genes are TRBV29-1 and TRBJ2-3; the D gene is possibly TRBD1 (7 bases). This TCR was sampled from an older man with acute or convalescent COVID-19. The sample taken for sequencing was peripheral blood. CDR3 sequence reads: CSAFRGVGADTQYF. The CDR3 DNA follows: TGCAGCGCGTTCAGGGGGGTTGGCGCAGATACGCAGTATTTT.